Described below is a single T cell receptor beta chain sequence and its context. No antigen is known for it. With 60 Vbeta and 13 Jbeta primers, the PCR was carried out. Repertoires were generated with immunoSEQ multiplex PCR, while TCRdb's copy carries only in-frame clones and drops some. The table has 50,000 to 60,000 clones, 75% to 80% seen once. The sample is drawn from a study of cytomegalovirus exposure and HLA in healthy donors. Study results and limitations: Confirmation was obtained in vitro that a few CMV-associated chains are specific for CMV antigens. Several V segments, TRBV6-2 and TRBV6-3 among them, could not be told apart and were dropped.

Trimming pared 5 bases from V and 1 base from J, leaving 17 bases between. There are 16 residues in the CDR3. CDR1 is MDHEN, CDR2 SYDVKM, per germline. This rearrangement joins TRBV28 to TRBJ1-1, with unresolved D. This TCR derives from a woman in her 40s in good health and CMV-seropositive. Input material: PBMCs. The CDR3 spells CASSPTPGRGNTEAFF. CDR3 DNA sequence: TGTGCCAGCAGTCCCACCCCGGGGAGAGGGAACACTGAAGCTTTCTTT.